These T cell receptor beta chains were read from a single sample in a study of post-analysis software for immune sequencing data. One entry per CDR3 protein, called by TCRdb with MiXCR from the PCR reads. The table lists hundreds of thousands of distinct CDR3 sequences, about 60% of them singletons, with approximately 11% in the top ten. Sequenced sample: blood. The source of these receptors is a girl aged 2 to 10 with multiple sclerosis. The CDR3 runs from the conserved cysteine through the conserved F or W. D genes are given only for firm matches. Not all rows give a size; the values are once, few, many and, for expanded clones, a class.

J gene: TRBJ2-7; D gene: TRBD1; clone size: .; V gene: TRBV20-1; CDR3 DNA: TGCAGTGCTAGAGAACCGGGACAGGGAGTACACGAGCAGTACTTC; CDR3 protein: CSAREPGQGVHEQYF
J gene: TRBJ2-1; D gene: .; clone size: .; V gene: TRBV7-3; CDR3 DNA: TGTGCCAGCAGCTTACCCCAGGGGGGCAGCTCCTACAATGAGCAGTTCTTC; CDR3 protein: CASSLPQGGSSYNEQFF
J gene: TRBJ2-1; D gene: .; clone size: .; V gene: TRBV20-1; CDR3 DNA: TGCAGTGCTAGCGGGCATGAGCAGTTCTTC; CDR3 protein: CSASGHEQFF
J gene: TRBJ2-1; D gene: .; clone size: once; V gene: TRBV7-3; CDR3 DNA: TGTGCCAGCAGCTTCCGCAGGGCGGATGAGCAGTTCTTC; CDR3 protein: CASSFRRADEQFF
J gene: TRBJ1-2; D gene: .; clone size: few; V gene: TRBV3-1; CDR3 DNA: TGTGCCAGCAGCCAAGATGAAAGGTCCTATGGCTACACCTTC; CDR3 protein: CASSQDERSYGYTF
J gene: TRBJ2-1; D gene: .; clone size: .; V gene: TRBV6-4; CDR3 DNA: TGTGCCAGCAGTGAGATTGGCTCCTACAATAAGCAGTTCTTC; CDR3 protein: CASSEIGSYNKQFF
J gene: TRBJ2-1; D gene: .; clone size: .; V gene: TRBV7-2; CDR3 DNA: TGTGCCAGCAGCTTATTGCGGTCCTATGGCGGGGCGAAAGGCAATGAGCAGTTCTTC; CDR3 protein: CASSLLRSYGGAKGNEQFF
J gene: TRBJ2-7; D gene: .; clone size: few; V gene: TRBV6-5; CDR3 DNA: TGTGCCACAAGACTAGTTGGGGAGAAGGAGCAGTACTTC; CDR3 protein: CATRLVGEKEQYF
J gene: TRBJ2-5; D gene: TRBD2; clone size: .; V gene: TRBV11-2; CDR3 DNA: TGTGCCAGCAGCCCATCACTAGCGGGGTACCAAGAGACCCAGTACTTC; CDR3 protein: CASSPSLAGYQETQYF
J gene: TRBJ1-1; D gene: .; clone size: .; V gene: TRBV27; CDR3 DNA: TGTGCCAGCAGTTTATATCGGGGATCAGAAGCTTTCTTT; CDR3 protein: CASSLYRGSEAFF
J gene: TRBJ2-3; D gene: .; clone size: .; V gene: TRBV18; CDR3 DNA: TGTGCCAGCTCACCCCCTAGCACCACAGATACGCAGTATTTT; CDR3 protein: CASSPPSTTDTQYF
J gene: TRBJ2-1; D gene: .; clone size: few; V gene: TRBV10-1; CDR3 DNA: TGCGCCAGCAGTGAGGCAGGGGACAATGAGCAGTTCTTC; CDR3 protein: CASSEAGDNEQFF
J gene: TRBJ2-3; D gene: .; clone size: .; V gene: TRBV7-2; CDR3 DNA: TGCGCCAGTGTGCCCGGCCCTGGTACGCAGTATTTT; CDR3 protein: CASVPGPGTQYF
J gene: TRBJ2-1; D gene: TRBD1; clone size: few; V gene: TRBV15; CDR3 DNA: TGTGCCACCAGCAGAGGACAGGGGAGTGAGAATGAGCAGTTCTTC; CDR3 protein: CATSRGQGSENEQFF
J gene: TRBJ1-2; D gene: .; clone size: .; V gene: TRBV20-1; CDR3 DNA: TGCAGTGCTAGACAGGGTGAAGGGAATGGCTACACCTTC; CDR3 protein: CSARQGEGNGYTF
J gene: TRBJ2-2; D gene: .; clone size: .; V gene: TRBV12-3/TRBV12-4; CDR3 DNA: TGTGCCAGCAGTCAACAGGGAGTGGACACCGGGGAGCTGTTTTTT; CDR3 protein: CASSQQGVDTGELFF
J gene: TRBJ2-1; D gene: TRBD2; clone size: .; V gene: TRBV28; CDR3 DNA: TGTGCCAGCAGTTCACCCCCGGGACTAGACAATGAGCAGTTCTTC; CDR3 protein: CASSSPPGLDNEQFF
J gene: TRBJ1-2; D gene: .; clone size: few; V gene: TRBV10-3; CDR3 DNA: TGTGCCATCAGTGTTGGGCAGAACTATGGCTACACCTTC; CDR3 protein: CAISVGQNYGYTF
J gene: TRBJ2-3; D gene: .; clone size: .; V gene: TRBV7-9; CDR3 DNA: TGTGCCAGCAGCCGAACGCTTACAGGGAAAGATACGCAGTATTTT; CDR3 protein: CASSRTLTGKDTQYF
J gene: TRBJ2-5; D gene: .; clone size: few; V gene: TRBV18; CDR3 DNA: TGTGCCAGCTCATCGGCCGGGACACACCAAGAGACCCAGTACTTC; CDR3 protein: CASSSAGTHQETQYF
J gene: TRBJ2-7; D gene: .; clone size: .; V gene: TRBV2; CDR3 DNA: TGTGCCAGCAGTGATCAGGCTCAGGGGCGCCACGAGCAGTACTTC; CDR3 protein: CASSDQAQGRHEQYF
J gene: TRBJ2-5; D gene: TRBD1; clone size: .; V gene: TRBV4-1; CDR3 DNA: TGCGCCAGCAGCCAAGAGGGGACAGGGGCTTCGCAGTACTTC; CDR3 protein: CASSQEGTGASQYF
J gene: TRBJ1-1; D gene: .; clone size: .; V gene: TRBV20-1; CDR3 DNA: TGCAGTGCAAAGTTAAAAGGGGACTCGAACACTGAAGCTTTCTTT; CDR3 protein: CSAKLKGDSNTEAFF
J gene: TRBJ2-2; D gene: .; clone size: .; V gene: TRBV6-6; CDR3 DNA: TGTGCCAGCAGTTACGCGGGTTCGAGTACCGGGGAGCTGTTTTTT; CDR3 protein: CASSYAGSSTGELFF
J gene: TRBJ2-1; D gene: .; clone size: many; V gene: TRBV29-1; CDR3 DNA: TGCAGCGTGACCCTTAGTGCTGAGCAGTTCTTC; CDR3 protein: CSVTLSAEQFF
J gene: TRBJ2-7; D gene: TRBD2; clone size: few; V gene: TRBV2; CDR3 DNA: TGTGCCAGCAGTGAAGCGCTTGCGGGAGGGGGTTACGAGCAGTACTTC; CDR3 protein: CASSEALAGGGYEQYF
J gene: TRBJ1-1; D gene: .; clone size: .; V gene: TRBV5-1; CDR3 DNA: TGCGCCAGCAGCCCCACCCCGGACAGAAACACTGAAGCTTTCTTT; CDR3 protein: CASSPTPDRNTEAFF
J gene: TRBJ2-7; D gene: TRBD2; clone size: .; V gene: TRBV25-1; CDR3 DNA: TGTGCCAGCAGTGAGGGACTAGCGGGATCCTACGAGCAGTACTTC; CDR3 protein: CASSEGLAGSYEQYF
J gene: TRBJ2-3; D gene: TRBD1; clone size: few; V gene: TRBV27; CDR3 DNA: TGTGCCAGCGCCCATGGGACAGGAACAGATACGCAGTATTTT; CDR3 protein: CASAHGTGTDTQYF
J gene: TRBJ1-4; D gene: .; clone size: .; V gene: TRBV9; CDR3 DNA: TGTGCCAGCAGTGGGGGGCCAGGGGATGAAAAACTGTTTTTT; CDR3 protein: CASSGGPGDEKLFF
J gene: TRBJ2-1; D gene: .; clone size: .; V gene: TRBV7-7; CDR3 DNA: TGTGCTAGCAGCTTAGAGGTGGCTAGCGAAGAGACCGATGAGCAGTTCTTC; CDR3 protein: CASSLEVASEETDEQFF
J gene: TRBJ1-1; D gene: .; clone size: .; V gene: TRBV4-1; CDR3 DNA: TGCGCCAGCAGCCAAGATCGGGAGGGGCGCAAAGCTTTCTTT; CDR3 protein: CASSQDREGRKAFF
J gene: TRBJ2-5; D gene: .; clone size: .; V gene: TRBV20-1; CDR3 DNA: TGCAGTGCGAGCCCAGGGTCACAAGAGACCCAGTACTTC; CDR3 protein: CSASPGSQETQYF
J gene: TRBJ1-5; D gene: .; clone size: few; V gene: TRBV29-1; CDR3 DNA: TGCAGCGTCTCAGAAGTAGAGGGTCAGCCCCAGCATTTT; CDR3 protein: CSVSEVEGQPQHF
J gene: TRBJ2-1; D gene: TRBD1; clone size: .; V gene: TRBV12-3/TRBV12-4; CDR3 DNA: TGTGCCAGCAGTTTAACAGGGGTAGGCAACAATGAGCAGTTCTTC; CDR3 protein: CASSLTGVGNNEQFF
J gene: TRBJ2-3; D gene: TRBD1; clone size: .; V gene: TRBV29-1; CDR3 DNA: TGCAGCGTGGGTGGACAGGGACCCACAGATACGCAGTATTTT; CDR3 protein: CSVGGQGPTDTQYF
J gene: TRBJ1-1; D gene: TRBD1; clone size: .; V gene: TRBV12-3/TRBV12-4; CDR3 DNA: TGTGCCAGCAGTCCCTACCCCGGGACAGGGGGCGATTACACTGAAGCTTTCTTT; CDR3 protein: CASSPYPGTGGDYTEAFF
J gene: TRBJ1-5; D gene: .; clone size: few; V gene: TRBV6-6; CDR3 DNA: TGTGCCAGCAGCCAGGACAGTAATAGCAATCAGCCCCAGCATTTT; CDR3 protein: CASSQDSNSNQPQHF
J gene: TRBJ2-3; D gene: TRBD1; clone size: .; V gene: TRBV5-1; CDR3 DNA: TGCGCCAGCAGCATCCGTCACGGGACAGCCGATTCCGGTAGCACAGATACGCAGTATTTT; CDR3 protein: CASSIRHGTADSGSTDTQYF
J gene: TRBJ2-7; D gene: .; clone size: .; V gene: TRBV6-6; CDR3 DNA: TGTGCCAGCAGTTGGGACAACTACGAGCAGTACTTC; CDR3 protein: CASSWDNYEQYF
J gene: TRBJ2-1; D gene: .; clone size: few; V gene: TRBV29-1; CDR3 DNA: TGCAGCGCAAGGGTGCATGAGCAGTTCTTC; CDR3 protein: CSARVHEQFF
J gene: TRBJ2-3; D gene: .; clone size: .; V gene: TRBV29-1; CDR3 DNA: TGCAGCGTTGAAATCAGGTCTGGGCGCACAGATACGCAGTATTTT; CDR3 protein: CSVEIRSGRTDTQYF
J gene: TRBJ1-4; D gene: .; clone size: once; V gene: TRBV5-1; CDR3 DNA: TGCGCCTGCCGACCTGCAACTAATGAAAAACTGTTTTTT; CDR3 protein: CACRPATNEKLFF
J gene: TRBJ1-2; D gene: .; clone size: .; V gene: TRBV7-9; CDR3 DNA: TGTGCCAGCAGCGACGGACCTTCAGGTGGCTACACCTTC; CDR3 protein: CASSDGPSGGYTF
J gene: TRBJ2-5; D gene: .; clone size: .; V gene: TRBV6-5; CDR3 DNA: TGTGCCAGCAGTTCCACGACGATCCAAGAGACCCAGTACTTC; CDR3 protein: CASSSTTIQETQYF
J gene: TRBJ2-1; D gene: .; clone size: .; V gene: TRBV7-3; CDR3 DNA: TGTGCCAGCAGCTTTGACACTTACAATGAGCAGTTCTTC; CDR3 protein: CASSFDTYNEQFF